A single sample is the source of the 10 T cell receptor beta chains below, sequenced in a study of identical twins. Each CDR3 protein gets one entry after TCRdb re-called the 5' RACE reads with MiXCR. The repertoire has approximately 890,000 distinct CDR3 sequences, 9% to 15% of them found once; the top ten carry 1.5% to 2%. These same data were also listed under a study on yellow fever vaccine responses in identical twins.

Sequences were obtained from PBMCs. Receptor source: a woman between 18 and 30 years old in good health.

This rearrangement joins TRBV4-1 to TRBJ2-3; D gene ambiguous. CDR1 and CDR2 (germline): MGHRA, YSYEKL. V shed 0 bases and J shed 6 bases, with 13 bases lying between them. This CDR3 spans 15 amino acids. CDR3 sequence reads: CASSQDAPVLDTQYF. CDR3 in DNA: TGCGCCAGCAGCCAAGATGCCCCGGTGTTGGATACGCAGTATTTT.

This clonotype was counted between two and nine times. This chain uses TRBV20-1 with TRBJ2-5, with TRBD2 identical over 11 bases. The CDR3 spans 15 residues. Trimming cost V 2 bases and J 5 bases; bases outside gene matches: 7. Germline CDR1 and CDR2: DFQATT and SNEGSKA (reference sequence). In nucleotides, the CDR3 is TGCAGTGCTAGACCACTAGCGGGAGAGGGGGAGACCCAGTACTTC. Protein product: CSARPLAGEGETQYF.

The J gene is TRBJ2-1, the V gene TRBV21-1; TRBD2, as called in the table, went unchecked against the DNA. TRBV21-1 is described as a pseudogene. The CDR3 length is 16 residues. For the CDR3, the DNA is TGTGCCAGCGGCCTCCCGGGTCGGGAGGGCCCTCATGAGCAGTTCTTC. It encodes CASGLPGREGPHEQFF.

A few counts support this clonotype. The rearrangement joins TRBV15 to TRBJ2-3, with 10 nucleotides matching TRBD1. Germline trimming cut 5 bases from V and 6 bases from J; bases unmatched to any gene: 8. Germline lookup yields CDR1 LNHNV and CDR2 YYDKDF (reference sequence). The CDR3 runs 15 residues. The CDR3 DNA sequence: TGTGCCACCAGCGGGCGTGGGACAGGGGTTGATACGCAGTATTTT. Translated, it gives CATSGRGTGVDTQYF.

J is TRBJ2-3 and V is TRBV20-1, with D perhaps being TRBD1 or TRBD2 (5 bases each). CDR3 length equals 16 residues. Germline V gene lookup returns CDR1 DFQATT and CDR2 SNEGSKA (reference sequence). V lost 0 bases to trimming and J lost 0 bases, with 13 bases between them. The CDR3, as DNA: TGCAGTGCTAGAGATCCACTGGGGGACAGCACAGATACGCAGTATTTT. Its translation: CSARDPLGDSTDTQYF.

This clonotype was observed a few times. The chain links TRBV21-1 to TRBJ2-2; the D call of TRBD2 is as the table states it, not checked on the DNA. TRBV21-1 is marked as a pseudogene. There are 19 residues in the CDR3. CDR3 in amino acids: CASSKSPRSGGAKGGELFF. The CDR3 nucleotides read TGTGCCAGCAGCAAATCCCCCAGGAGCGGGGGGGCTAAAGGCGGGGAGCTGTTTTTT.

V and J are TRBV4-1 and TRBJ1-5, with TRBD1 matching over 12 bases. Trimming cost V 6 bases and J 2 bases; bases outside gene matches: 14. Germline assignment: CDR1 MGHRA and CDR2 YSYEKL. The CDR3 has 19 amino acids. The CDR3: CASSPGTGGVGGRNQPQHF. The CDR3 DNA is TGCGCCAGCAGTCCTGGGACAGGGGGCGTGGGGGGTCGCAATCAGCCCCAGCATTTT.

This chain connects TRBV2 to TRBJ1-2, with D perhaps TRBD1 (6 bases). Per the germline V gene, CDR1 is SNHLY and CDR2 is FYNNEI. V was cut by 4 bases and J by 7 bases, with 13 bases left in between. The CDR3 length is 13 residues. CDR3 DNA: TGTGCCAGCAGTGGTTGGGGGGCAGGTGGCTACACCTTC. It translates to CASSGWGAGGYTF.

The chain links TRBV7-8 to TRBJ2-7; 8 bases are shared with TRBD2. The ends lost 7 bases at V and 6 bases at J; junction bases unmatched: 26. The length of the CDR3 is 19 residues. Germline V CDR1 and CDR2: SGHVS, FQNEAQ. DNA of the CDR3: TGTGCCAGCAACAAACAAAGCGGGAGTAGCTCCCTAAACCTAGGCGAGCAGTACTTC. It codes for CASNKQSGSSSLNLGEQYF.

This clonotype has just a few counts. V gene TRBV28 combines with J gene TRBJ2-7, with a weak D call TRBD2 (12 bases). The germline CDR1 and CDR2 sequences are MDHEN and SYDVKM. Trimming removed 7 bases at V and 3 bases at J, with 28 bases between. The CDR3 consists of 18 residues. The CDR3 bases are TGTGCCAGCAAGGGACAGGGGGACTCTAGCGGGAGGGGCTACGAGCAGTACTTC. This encodes CASKGQGDSSGRGYEQYF.